This T cell receptor beta chain was documented in a study of blood T cell repertoires in COVID-19. The wider study: Some COVID-19 samples were acute and others convalescent; all came from the United States, Italy and Spain.

In the source study's methods: Reference gene primer amplification in the assay estimated nucleated cell counts. Sequenced by immunoSEQ multiplex PCR; TCRdb stores in-frame clones only, minus some. The DNA was the basis for D and trimming; V, J and clone size are from that table. Here the sample spans some 75,000 clones, around 90% being singletons. This CDR3 region has 17 residues. Germline V gives CDR1 LNHDA, CDR2 SQIVND (reference sequence). Trimming stripped 6 bases from V and 4 bases from J, with 22 bases between. The sequence came from a human donor in a cohort sampled during active COVID-19. Sample: peripheral blood. This chain joins TRBV19 and TRBJ1-5; no clear D. CDR3 region: CASRIDQRPRQNQPQHF. CDR3 in DNA: TGTGCCAGTAGGATTGATCAGAGGCCGAGGCAAAATCAGCCCCAGCATTTT.